This T cell receptor beta chain was found in a study of T cell responses to AZD1222 COVID-19 vaccine. Points on this clone: As yet, its antigen is unknown.

V was trimmed by 5 bases and J by 4 bases, leaving 17 bases between them. The V gene's germline CDR1 is SNHLY and CDR2 FYNNEI. The CDR3 sequence is 16 residues long. Study results and limitations: A reported finding is that nearly half of spike-specific TCRs target unmutated variant regions. Clonal diversity was possibly underestimated, and the donors were mostly white British, with more females. Across the whole spike, CD4 TCRs peaked at regions 160-218 and 743-854. Seropositive AZD1222 recipients at baseline numbered only 5 or 6.

Repertoires were generated with immunoSEQ multiplex PCR, while TCRdb's copy carries only in-frame clones and drops some. Seen here are fewer than 70,000 clones, roughly 87% observed once, and the top ten hold roughly 6.1%. This specimen consisted of peripheral blood, obtained 28 days after the second AZD1222 dose. The sequence was collected from an adult who received the AZD1222 COVID-19 vaccine. The chain links TRBV2 to TRBJ1-4; a weak D match, TRBD1 (6 bases). CDR3 in DNA: TGTGCCAGCAGTCCGGAGGGGGGGCGGATTAATGAAAAACTGTTTTTT. Translation: CASSPEGGRINEKLFF.